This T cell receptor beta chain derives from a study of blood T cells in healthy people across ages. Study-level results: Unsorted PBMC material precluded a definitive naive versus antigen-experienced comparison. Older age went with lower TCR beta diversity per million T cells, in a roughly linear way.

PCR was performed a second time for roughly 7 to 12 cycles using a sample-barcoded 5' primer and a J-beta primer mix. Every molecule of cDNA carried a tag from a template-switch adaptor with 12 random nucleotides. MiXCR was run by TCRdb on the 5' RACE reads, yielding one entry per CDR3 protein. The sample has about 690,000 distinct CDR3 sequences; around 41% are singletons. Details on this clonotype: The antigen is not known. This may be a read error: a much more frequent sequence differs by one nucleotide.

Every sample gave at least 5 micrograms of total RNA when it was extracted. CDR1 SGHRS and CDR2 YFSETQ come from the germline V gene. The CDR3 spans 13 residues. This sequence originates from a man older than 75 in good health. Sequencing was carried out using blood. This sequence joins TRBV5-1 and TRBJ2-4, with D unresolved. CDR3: CASSVMGKNTQYF. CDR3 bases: TGCGCCAGCAGCGTGATGGGAAAAAACACTCAGTACTTC.